A single sample is the source of the 10 T cell receptor beta chains below, sequenced in a study of Tregs in tolerant kidney transplant recipients. Mixed chimerism was transient after nonmyeloablative marrow transplants from related graft donors. The table came from immunoSEQ multiplex PCR; TCRdb's copy has only in-frame clones and leaves some out. The sample lists approximately 90,000 clones, 93% occurring once. This specimen consisted of CD4+ T cells from blood (PBMCs), obtained 12 months after the transplant. The receptors were gathered from a human patient who received a combined kidney and bone marrow transplant. Some of the T cells might come from the graft donor.

The chain couples TRBV19 to TRBJ1-2; 7 bases are a match to TRBD1. Losses at the gene ends were 10 bases for V and 0 bases for J; bases not matched to a gene: 11. From germline, CDR1 is LNHDA and CDR2 SQIVND (reference sequence). The CDR3 sequence is 15 residues long. The CDR3: CAIFRDRTANYGYTF. The CDR3 region has the DNA TGTGCCATATTCCGGGACAGAACTGCTAACTATGGCTACACCTTC.

V usage is TRBV30 and J usage is TRBJ1-2, with a possible D match to TRBD1 (6 bases). Trimming stripped 4 bases from V and 0 bases from J, with 18 bases between. The germline V gene has CDR1 GTSNPN and CDR2 SVGIG (reference sequence). The CDR3 is made up of 16 amino acids. The CDR3 DNA reads as TGTGCCTGGAATGTACCACCCCGGGACACTAACTATGGCTACACCTTC. This encodes CAWNVPPRDTNYGYTF.

This chain links TRBV10-3 with TRBJ1-6; 7 bases line up with TRBD1. Germline V gives CDR1 ENHRY, CDR2 SYGVKD. This CDR3 has 14 residues. Trimming cost V 4 bases and J 10 bases; bases outside gene matches: 7. CDR3 amino acids: CAISGRDSGSPLHF. CDR3 coding DNA: TGTGCCATCAGTGGCCGGGACAGCGGGTCACCCCTCCACTTT.

The V call is TRBV7-2, the J call TRBJ2-5; D may be TRBD1 (6 bases). CDR1 SGHTA and CDR2 FQGNSA come from the germline V gene. V gave up 4 bases and J gave up 5 bases, with 14 bases separating them. The CDR3 contains 14 residues. The CDR3 reads CASSSNRVRETQYF. The CDR3 DNA sequence: TGTGCCAGCAGCTCAAACAGGGTCCGGGAGACCCAGTACTTC.

This sequence joins TRBV18 and TRBJ2-7; TRBD2 agrees at 12 bases. CDR3 length equals 15 residues. CDR1 is KGHSH and CDR2 is LQKENI in the germline V gene. J was trimmed by 2 bases and V by 2 bases; bases with no gene match: 1. The CDR3 DNA reads as TGTGCCAGCTCACCAGGACTAGCGGGACCCTACGAGCAGTACTTC. Translation gives CASSPGLAGPYEQYF. The full variable domain, its missing parts supplied by reference TRBV18 and TRBJ2-7, is NAGVMQNPRHLVRRRGQEARLRCSPMKGHSHVYWYRQLPEEGLKFMVYLQKENIIDESGMPKERFSAEFPKEGPSILRIQQVVRGDSAAYFCASSPGLAGPYEQYFGPGTRLTVT.

The chain combines TRBV19 with TRBJ1-3; D unclear. V was cut by 10 bases and J by 4 bases, with 20 bases left in between. The CDR3 covers 15 residues. Germline V gene data show CDR1 as LNHDA and CDR2 as SQIVND (reference sequence). The CDR3, as DNA: TGTGCCATATCAGGAGGTACCACGGCGGGAAACACCATATATTTT. Protein: CAISGGTTAGNTIYF.

This clone has a single count. The DNA of the CDR3 is TGTGCCAGCAGCCCAGACATGGGGGGTGAAAAACTGTTTTTT. Translation: CASSPDMGGEKLFF. This chain joins TRBV27 and TRBJ1-4, with a weak D call TRBD1 (5 bases). V was shortened by 6 bases and J by 7 bases, with 15 bases between the two germline ends. Germline CDR1 reads MNHEY; CDR2 reads SMNVEV (reference sequence). This CDR3 region has 14 residues.

As DNA, the CDR3 is TGTGCCAGCAGTTTCACTACTCCCTCTAGGTCGAGCGAGCAGTACTTC. Translation: CASSFTTPSRSSEQYF. This sequence joins TRBV28 and TRBJ2-7; D remains unclear. Trimming removed 3 bases from V and 6 bases from J, with 21 bases in between. Germline values: CDR1 MDHEN, CDR2 SYDVKM. This CDR3 spans 16 amino acids.

The chain couples TRBV7-2 to TRBJ2-1, with D possibly being TRBD1 (6 bases). The CDR3 extends over 13 amino acids. The germline V gene encodes CDR1 SGHTA and CDR2 FQGNSA. Trimming stripped 6 bases from V and 5 bases from J, with 11 bases between. CDR3 nucleotides: TGTGCCAGCAGGGAAAGACAGGACAATGAGCAGTTCTTC. Protein sequence: CASRERQDNEQFF.

The V and J genes are TRBV11-2 and TRBJ2-3; D gene ambiguous. There are 12 residues in the CDR3. The V end lost 5 bases, the J end lost 4 bases, and 7 bases lay between the germline ends. Germline CDR1 reads SGHAT; CDR2 reads FQNNGV. CDR3 sequence reads: CASSLYPDTQYF. DNA for the CDR3: TGTGCCAGCAGCCTATACCCAGATACGCAGTATTTT.